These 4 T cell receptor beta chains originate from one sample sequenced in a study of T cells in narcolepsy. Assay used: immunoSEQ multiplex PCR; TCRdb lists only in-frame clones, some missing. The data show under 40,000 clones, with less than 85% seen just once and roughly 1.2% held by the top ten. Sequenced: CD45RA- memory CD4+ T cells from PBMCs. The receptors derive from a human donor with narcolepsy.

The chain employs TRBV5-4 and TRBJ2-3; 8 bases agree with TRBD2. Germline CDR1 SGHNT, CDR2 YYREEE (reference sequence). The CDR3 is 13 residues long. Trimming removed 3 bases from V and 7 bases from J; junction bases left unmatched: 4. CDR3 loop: CASSWSGGNTQYF. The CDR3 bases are TGTGCCAGCAGCTGGAGCGGGGGAAATACGCAGTATTTT. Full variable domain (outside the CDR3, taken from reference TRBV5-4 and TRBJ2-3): ETGVTQSPTHLIKTRGQQVTLRCSSQSGHNTVSWYQQALGQGPQFIFQYYREEENGRGNFPPRFSGLQFPNYSSELNVNALELDDSALYLCASSWSGGNTQYFGPGTRLTVL.

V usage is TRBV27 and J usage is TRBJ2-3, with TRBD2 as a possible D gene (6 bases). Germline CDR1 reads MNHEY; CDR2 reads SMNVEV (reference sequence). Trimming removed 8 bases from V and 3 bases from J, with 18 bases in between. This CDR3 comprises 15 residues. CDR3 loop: CASRRSSADTDTQYF. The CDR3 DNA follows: TGTGCCAGCCGGAGGTCTAGCGCGGATACAGATACGCAGTATTTT.

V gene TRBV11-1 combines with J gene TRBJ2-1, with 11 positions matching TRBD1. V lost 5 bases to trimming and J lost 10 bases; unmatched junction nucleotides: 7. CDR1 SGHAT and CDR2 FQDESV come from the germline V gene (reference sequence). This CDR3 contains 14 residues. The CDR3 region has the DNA TGTGCCAGCAGCCGGGACAGGGGGTCAGGGGAGCAGTTCTTC. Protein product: CASSRDRGSGEQFF.

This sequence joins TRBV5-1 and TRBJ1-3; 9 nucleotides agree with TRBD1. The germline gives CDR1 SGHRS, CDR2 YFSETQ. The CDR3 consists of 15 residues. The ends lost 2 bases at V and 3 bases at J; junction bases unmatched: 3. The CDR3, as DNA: TGCGCCAGCAGCTTAGGACAGGGGCGTGGAAACACCATATATTTT. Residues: CASSLGQGRGNTIYF.